The T cell receptor (beta chain) under discussion was sequenced for a study of blood T cell repertoires in COVID-19. Study at large: Specimens from acute and convalescent COVID-19 originated in the United States, Italy and Spain.

How the authors handled the data: Amplifying reference gene primers gave estimates of nucleated cell counts. TCRdb's copy holds only in-frame clones and misses some; the assay was immunoSEQ multiplex PCR. The V and J calls and the clone size are those of that table, but D and trimming were determined from the DNA. The sample contains fewer than 250,000 clones, 90% of which appear only once. Clinical history as reported by participants underpinned cohort assignment. This clonotype was sampled from a young man who had been exposed to COVID-19. Source material: PBMCs or T cells enriched from blood (not recorded which).

CDR3 coding DNA: TGTGCCAGTACGTCGGACAGGGGGCGAGTCACTGAAGCTTTCTTT. Amino acid sequence: CASTSDRGRVTEAFF. J is TRBJ1-1 and V is TRBV19, with 11 bases that match TRBD1. The V gene end was trimmed by 7 bases and the J gene end by 4 bases; junction bases not matched to a gene: 8. This CDR3 is 15 amino acids long. Germline V CDR1 and CDR2: LNHDA, SQIVND (reference sequence).